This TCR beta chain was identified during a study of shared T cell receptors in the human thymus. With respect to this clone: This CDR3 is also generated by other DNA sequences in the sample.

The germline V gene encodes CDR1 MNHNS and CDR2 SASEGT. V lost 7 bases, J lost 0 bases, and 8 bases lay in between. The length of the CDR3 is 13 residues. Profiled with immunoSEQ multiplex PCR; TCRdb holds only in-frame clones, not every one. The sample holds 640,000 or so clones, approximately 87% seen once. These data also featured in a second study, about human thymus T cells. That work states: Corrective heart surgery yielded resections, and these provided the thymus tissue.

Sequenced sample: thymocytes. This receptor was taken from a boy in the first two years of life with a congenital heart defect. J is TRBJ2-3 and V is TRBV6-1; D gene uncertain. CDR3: CASTGSSTDTQYF. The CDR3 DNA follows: TGTGCCAGCACCGGGTCTAGCACAGATACGCAGTATTTT.